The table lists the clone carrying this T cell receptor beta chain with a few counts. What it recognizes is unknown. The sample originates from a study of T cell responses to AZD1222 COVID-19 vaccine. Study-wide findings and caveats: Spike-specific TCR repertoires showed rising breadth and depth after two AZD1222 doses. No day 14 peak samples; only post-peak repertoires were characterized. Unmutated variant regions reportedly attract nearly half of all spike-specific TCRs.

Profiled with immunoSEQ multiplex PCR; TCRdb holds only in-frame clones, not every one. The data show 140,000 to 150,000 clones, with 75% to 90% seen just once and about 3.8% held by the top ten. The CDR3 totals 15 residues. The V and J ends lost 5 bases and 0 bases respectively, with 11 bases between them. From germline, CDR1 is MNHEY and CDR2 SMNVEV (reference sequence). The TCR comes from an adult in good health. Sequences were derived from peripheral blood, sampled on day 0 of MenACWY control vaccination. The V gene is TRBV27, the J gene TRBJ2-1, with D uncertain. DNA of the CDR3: TGTGCCAGCAGTCCCATGTATGGCTCCTACAATGAGCAGTTCTTC. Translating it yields CASSPMYGSYNEQFF.